The sequence of this TCR beta chain was determined in a study of blood T cell repertoires in COVID-19. Looking at the study overall: From T cells, B-cell-depleted T cells, or PBMCs came the material, which was cDNA or gDNA.

Trimming left V 1 base short and J 5 bases short, with 29 bases between. This CDR3 has 20 amino acids. Looked up from germline, CDR1 is MGHRA and CDR2 is YSYEKL. In the authors' workflow: Amplification of reference gene primers was used by the study to estimate nucleated cell counts. TCRdb keeps only in-frame clones here, not all; method: immunoSEQ multiplex PCR. V and J calls and clone size follow that table, whereas D and trimming were derived from the DNA. The sample holds fewer than 20,000 clones, more than 75% seen once. Specimen: peripheral blood. This clonotype was obtained from a man aged 55 to 70 with active COVID-19. The chain couples TRBV4-1 to TRBJ1-1; D is uncertain. The CDR3 here is CASSQGVGRRTRSLGTEAFF. The DNA of the CDR3 is TGCGCCAGCAGCCAAGGGGTAGGTCGTCGGACTCGCTCCCTGGGGACTGAAGCTTTCTTT.